The clone carrying this T cell receptor beta chain was observed at least ten times. Looked up from germline, CDR1 is KGHSH and CDR2 is LQKENI. This CDR3 comprises 13 residues. V was trimmed by 3 bases and J by 10 bases, leaving 15 bases between them. Multiplex PCR in two rounds served to amplify TCR beta CDR3 from genomic DNA. The authors ran first-round PCR with primers specific to each TRBV and TRBJ gene. TCRdb redid the calling of the multiplex PCR reads with MiXCR, one entry per CDR3 protein. The table shows over 45,000 distinct CDR3 sequences, with about 30% occurring only once. This specimen belongs to a study of prognosis after radiotherapy for stage I lung cancer. Across the study: Concurrent therapy with stereotactic body radiotherapy was received by no patient.

The sequencing here drew on PBMCs, taken before or after stereotactic body radiation therapy (not recorded which). The rearrangement joins TRBV18 to TRBJ1-2; D ambiguous. The sequence came from a donor at least 50 years old with non-small cell lung cancer. The DNA of the CDR3 is TGTGCCAGCTCACCCGGGCAGGAGGATGACTACACCTTC. Amino acid sequence: CASSPGQEDDYTF.